The 16 T cell receptor beta chains presented below share a single source sample, sequenced in a study of regulatory T cells in long-lasting Graves disease (dated by TCRdb to the early 2020s). Library preparation employed multiplex PCR. Sequencing was carried out with an Illumina HiSeq 4000. TCR beta libraries were built with iRepertoire HTBI primers and Arm-PCR amplification of CDR3 regions. Clones were called with MiXCR by TCRdb after fastp trimmed the public reads at Q25, and only in-frame beta chains were retained. Entries that share a CDR3 protein sequence are merged under the most common genes and DNA. Here the sample has some 370,000 distinct CDR3 sequences; 20% to 25% occur a single time. The ten largest account for less than 25% of the sample. The time point label, read with the paper, signifies: persistent/refractory GD, antithyroid drugs over 5 years with positive TRAb. For both TCR sequencing and RNA sequencing, RNA was extracted from PBMCs using TRIzol.

The sequenced sample was peripheral blood mononuclear cells (PBMCs), obtained when the disease was refractory, from a patient treated with antithyroid drugs. All receptors come from a female donor with Graves disease.

This clonotype was counted a few times. The chain carries TRBV20-1 and TRBJ2-7; 7 bases map to TRBD1. Germline V lookup: CDR1 DFQATT, CDR2 SNEGSKA (reference sequence). V shed 3 bases, J shed 0 bases, and the junction held 8 bases outside the gene matches. The CDR3 has 15 amino acids. CDR3 region: CSARPFGTDSYEQYF. CDR3 in DNA: TGCAGTGCTAGGCCTTTCGGGACAGACTCCTACGAGCAGTACTTC.

This clonotype was seen a few times. The chain recombines TRBV7-2 with TRBJ2-4; no definite D call. CDR1 SGHTA and CDR2 FQGNSA come from the germline V gene. There are 14 residues in the CDR3. Trimming cost V 1 base and J 8 bases, with 12 bases left between them. CDR3 amino acids: CASSLGLGPDIQYF. In DNA form, the CDR3 reads TGTGCCAGCAGCTTAGGGTTAGGGCCGGACATTCAGTACTTC.

This clonotype was observed once. A far larger clone is one base from this, pointing to a likely read error. This chain connects TRBV27 to TRBJ2-5, with 10 bases matching TRBD1. Germline CDR1 MNHEY, CDR2 SMNVEV (reference sequence). CDR3 length equals 13 residues. The CDR3 reads CASNGQGVETRYF. Here the CDR3 DNA reads TGTGCCAGCAACGGACAGGGGGTTGAGACCCGGTACTTC.

The chain's CDR3 is CASSVLAQGIGELFF. CDR3 nucleotide sequence: TGTGCCAGCAGTGTGTTAGCCCAGGGGATCGGGGAGCTGTTTTTT. The gene calls are TRBV2 and TRBJ2-2; TRBD1 is a possible D gene (6 bases). Trimming took 4 bases from V and 7 from J, leaving 16 bases between them. The length of the CDR3 is 15 residues. The V gene's germline CDR1 is SNHLY and CDR2 FYNNEI.

This clonotype was detected ten times or more. The V and J genes are TRBV7-8 and TRBJ2-7; 9 bases agree with TRBD1. The germline gives CDR1 SGHVS, CDR2 FQNEAQ. CDR3 size: 18 residues. The J segment lost 4 bases and the V segment lost 4 bases, leaving 17 bases of the junction unmatched. CDR3 nucleotide sequence: TGTGCCAGCAGCTCCTGGGACAGGGCGGTTCGGAACTCTTACGAGCAGTACTTC. Translation gives CASSSWDRAVRNSYEQYF.

This clonotype has a count of ten or more. The CDR3 nucleotides are TGTGCCAGCAGTCCCGAGTTAGGTCTTGGGGGCAATCAGCCCCAGCATTTT. Its translation: CASSPELGLGGNQPQHF. The chain combines TRBV28 with TRBJ1-5; D unclear. The V end was cut by 5 bases, the J end by 2 bases, with 19 bases between. Looked up from germline, CDR1 is MDHEN and CDR2 is SYDVKM. CDR3 length: 17 amino acids.

The table lists this clonotype with many counts. The chain combines TRBV3-1 with TRBJ1-4; no clear D. Trimming took off 1 base at V and 8 bases at J, with 11 bases between the two ends. This CDR3 region has 14 residues. CDR1 LGHDT and CDR2 YNNKEL come from the germline V gene (reference sequence). The CDR3 DNA reads TGTGCCAGCAGCCAAGGGCGGTTGGGCGAAAAACTGTTTTTT. The encoded protein is CASSQGRLGEKLFF.

This clonotype was recorded at least ten times. The DNA of the CDR3 is TGCAGTGCTAGAGCACAGCCTAATTTTCAAGAGACCCAGTACTTC. This translates into CSARAQPNFQETQYF. This sequence joins TRBV20-1 and TRBJ2-5; D unclear. V lost 1 base and J 2 bases, leaving 14 bases between the germline ends. This CDR3 has 15 amino acids. Germline assignment: CDR1 DFQATT and CDR2 SNEGSKA (reference sequence).

The genes are TRBV19 and TRBJ1-6; D unresolved. The CDR3 extends over 14 amino acids. CDR1 and CDR2 from the germline V gene are LNHDA and SQIVND (reference sequence). V lost 2 bases, J lost 7 bases, and 9 bases lay in between. The CDR3 DNA reads TGTGCCAGTAGTATAAAAAGCTTCAATTCACCCCTCCACTTT. It is translated as CASSIKSFNSPLHF.

This CDR3 reads CASSVGGFQETQYF. As DNA, the CDR3 is TGTGCCAGCAGCGTAGGGGGCTTCCAAGAGACCCAGTACTTC. The chain couples TRBV28 to TRBJ2-5; 7 positions match TRBD1. J lost 1 base, V lost 6 bases, and 5 bases had no gene match. CDR1 and CDR2 from the germline V gene are MDHEN and SYDVKM. The CDR3 extends over 14 amino acids.

The count of this clonotype is one. The J gene is TRBJ2-1, the V gene TRBV28; D is possibly TRBD2 (6 bases). V lost 6 bases, J lost 0 bases, and 27 bases lay in between. Germline V gene data show CDR1 as MDHEN and CDR2 as SYDVKM. This CDR3 region has 20 residues. The CDR3, as DNA: TGTGCCAGCAGCTACCCCCCCTTCGGTGGAGGGCAAAGCTCCTACAATGAGCAGTTCTTC. It yields the protein CASSYPPFGGGQSSYNEQFF.

This clonotype was recorded at least ten times. V is TRBV27 and J is TRBJ1-2; TRBD1 aligns across 8 bases. This CDR3 has 14 residues. V gave up 4 bases and J gave up 8 bases; unmatched junction bases: 9. CDR1 is MNHEY, CDR2 SMNVEV, per germline (reference sequence). Written as DNA, the CDR3 is TGTGCCAGCAGTTGGGGCAGGGGGCAGCAAGGCTACACCTTC. This encodes CASSWGRGQQGYTF.

This clonotype appeared many times. The chain links TRBV28 to TRBJ2-7; D possibly matches TRBD1 or TRBD2 (6 bases each). V was pared by 4 bases and J by 2 bases, with 21 bases between. This CDR3 is built from 17 residues. Germline V gene data show CDR1 as MDHEN and CDR2 as SYDVKM. CDR3 nucleotides: TGTGCCAGCAGTTCCCTTACGGGGGCGAGGCCTACCTACGAGCAGTACTTC. Translated, it gives CASSSLTGARPTYEQYF.

This clonotype occurred many times. This chain uses TRBV20-1 with TRBJ2-5, with a weak D call TRBD2 (5 bases). The V gene's germline CDR1 is DFQATT and CDR2 SNEGSKA (reference sequence). The ends were cut back, 5 bases at V and 6 bases at J, with 10 bases in the middle. The CDR3 is 11 residues long. CDR3 protein: CSAPRGQTQYF. CDR3 coding DNA: TGCAGTGCTCCGAGAGGGCAGACCCAGTACTTC.

The J gene is TRBJ2-1, the V gene TRBV5-4; D call uncertain. The CDR3 runs 15 residues. Germline V gene data show CDR1 as SGHNT and CDR2 as YYREEE (reference sequence). V lost 2 bases, J lost 0 bases, and 9 bases lay in between. The CDR3 coding sequence is TGTGCCAGCAGCTTAAGGTTCGGCTCCTACAATGAGCAGTTCTTC. Its protein product is CASSLRFGSYNEQFF. Full variable domain (remainder filled in from reference TRBV5-4 and TRBJ2-1): ETGVTQSPTHLIKTRGQQVTLRCSSQSGHNTVSWYQQALGQGPQFIFQYYREEENGRGNFPPRFSGLQFPNYSSELNVNALELDDSALYLCASSLRFGSYNEQFFGPGTRLTVL.

With regard to this clonotype: A far larger clone is one base from this, pointing to a likely read error. The CDR3 carries no conserved terminal phenylalanine or tryptophan, so it likely arises from a read error. The chain carries TRBV5-5 and TRBJ1-1; D is ambiguous. Trimming took off 4 bases at V and 0 bases at J, with 10 bases between the two ends. Germline V gene sequence: CDR1 SGHKS, CDR2 YYEKEE (reference sequence). The CDR3 length is 14 residues. The CDR3 sequence is CASSPDWVNTEAFL. Here the CDR3 DNA reads TGTGCCAGCAGCCCCGACTGGGTGAACACTGAAGCTTTCCTT.